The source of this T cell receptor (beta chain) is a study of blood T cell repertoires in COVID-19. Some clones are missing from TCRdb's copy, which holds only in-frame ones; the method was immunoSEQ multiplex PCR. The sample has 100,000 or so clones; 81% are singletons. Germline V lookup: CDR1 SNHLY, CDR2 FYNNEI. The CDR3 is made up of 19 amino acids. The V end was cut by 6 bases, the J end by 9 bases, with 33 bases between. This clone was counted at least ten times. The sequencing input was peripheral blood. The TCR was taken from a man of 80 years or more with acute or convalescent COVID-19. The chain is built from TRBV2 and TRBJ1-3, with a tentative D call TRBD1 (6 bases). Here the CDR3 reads CASSLMGNTGTKHGGTIYF. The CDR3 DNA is TGTGCCAGCAGCCTTATGGGCAATACAGGGACCAAACATGGTGGCACCATATATTTT.